The text below deals with one TCR beta chain. These data originate in a study of shared clonotypes between healthy human individuals. Study details: Three plates each covered CD4 naive and memory; CD8 naive two, CD8 memory one.

Deep-level settings were used for running the assay. TCRdb keeps only in-frame clones here, not all; method: immunoSEQ multiplex PCR. Of about 1.5 million clones listed, more than 95% are singletons. The CDR3 is 12 residues long. V was trimmed by 10 bases and J by 8 bases, leaving 15 bases between them. CDR1 is MDHEN and CDR2 is SYDVKM in the germline V gene. The sample was naive CD4+ T cells sorted from blood. As for subset: CD45RA+ positively selected. This receptor was identified in a man under 40 in good health. The rearrangement joins TRBV28 to TRBJ2-1; tentatively, D is TRBD2 (5 bases). As DNA, the CDR3 is TGTGCCACCACCCCGGGGATGGATGAGCAGTTCTTC. Amino acid sequence: CATTPGMDEQFF.